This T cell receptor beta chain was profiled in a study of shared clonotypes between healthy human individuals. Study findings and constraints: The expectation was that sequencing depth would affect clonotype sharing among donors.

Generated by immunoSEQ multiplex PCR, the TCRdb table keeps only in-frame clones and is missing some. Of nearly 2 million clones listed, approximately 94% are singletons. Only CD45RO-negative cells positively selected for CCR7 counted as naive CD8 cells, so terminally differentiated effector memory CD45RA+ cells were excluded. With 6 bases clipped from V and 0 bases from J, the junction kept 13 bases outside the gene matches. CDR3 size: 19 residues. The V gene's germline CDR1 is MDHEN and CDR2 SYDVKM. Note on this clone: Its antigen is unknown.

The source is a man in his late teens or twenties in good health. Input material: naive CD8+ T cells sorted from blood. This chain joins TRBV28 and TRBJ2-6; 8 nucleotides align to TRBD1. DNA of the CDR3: TGTGCCAGCAGCCCTAACCCCGGGACAGGTCTCTCTGGGGCCAACGTCCTGACTTTC. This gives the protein CASSPNPGTGLSGANVLTF.